This is a list of T cell receptor beta chains from one sample in a study of blood T cell repertoires in COVID-19. The protocol was immunoSEQ multiplex PCR, while the TCRdb copy is restricted to in-frame clones and leaves out a portion. The sample has tens of thousands of clones, roughly 85% seen once; the top ten hold 6.5% to 9%. Sequenced material: peripheral blood. The receptors shown here come from a man younger than 40 with acute or convalescent COVID-19. Each CDR3 is given with its conserved first and last residue. The D gene is left open where the match is weak. Clone size is not always given. Where it is, it says once, few, many or a class for expanded clones.

TRBJ2-2 | TRBD1 | TRBV2 | . | TGTGCCAGCAACAGGGGGAGCACCGGGGAGCTGTTTTTT | CASNRGSTGELFF
TRBJ2-7 | TRBD1 | TRBV7-3 | . | TGTGCCAGCAGCCAGGACAGGGGGTACGGGGAGCAGTACTTC | CASSQDRGYGEQYF
TRBJ2-1 | TRBD1 | TRBV9 | . | TGTGCCAGCAGCGTAGGAGGTGGTCGGGGGACAGGGGCCTACAATGAGCAGTTCTTC | CASSVGGGRGTGAYNEQFF
TRBJ2-7 | TRBD2 | TRBV4-3 | . | TGCGCCAGCAGCCAAGTAGCGGGTGCACTCAGGGAGCAGTACTTC | CASSQVAGALREQYF
TRBJ2-1 | . | TRBV16 | . | TGTGCCAGCAGCCAATCGTCAGGGGGGAATGAGCAGTTCTTC | CASSQSSGGNEQFF
TRBJ1-5 | . | TRBV5-5 | . | TGTGCCAGCAGCTTGGGTAGTAGCAATCAGCCCCAGCATTTT | CASSLGSSNQPQHF
TRBJ2-1 | . | TRBV2 | . | TGTGCCAGCAGTGTGACTAGTTATGAGCAGTTCTTC | CASSVTSYEQFF
TRBJ2-1 | TRBD2 | TRBV5-4 | . | TGTGCCAGCAGCCCAACGGGGGGGTCCTACAATGAGCAGTTCTTC | CASSPTGGSYNEQFF
TRBJ2-2 | TRBD1 | TRBV9 | . | TGTGCCAGCAGCGCGACAGGGATCGGGGAGCTGTTTTTT | CASSATGIGELFF
TRBJ2-7 | . | TRBV7-2 | . | TGTGCCAGCAGCTTAGGCGTTCTCTACGAGCAGTACTTC | CASSLGVLYEQYF
TRBJ2-1 | TRBD2 | TRBV3-1/TRBV3-2 | . | TGTGCCAGCAGCCTTCTCGGACTAGCGGGGGGTGAGAATGAGCAGTTCTTC | CASSLLGLAGGENEQFF
TRBJ1-2 | . | TRBV2 | . | TGTGCCAGCAGTGGACAACCGCCTAACTATGGCTACACCTTC | CASSGQPPNYGYTF
TRBJ1-2 | . | TRBV6-5 | . | TGTGCCAGCAGTACCCTGGGGGGGGATGGCTACACCTTC | CASSTLGGDGYTF
TRBJ2-5 | . | TRBV12-2 | . | TGTGCAAGTCGCTTAGGTAACCAAGAGACCCAGTACTTC | CASRLGNQETQYF
TRBJ2-3 | . | TRBV15 | . | TGTGCCACCAGCCCAGGCTGGGGAGGGGGGACAGATACGCAGTATTTT | CATSPGWGGGTDTQYF
TRBJ1-3 | . | TRBV5-6 | few | TGTGCCAGCAGCCCCTTAATGGACAGTCGGGGAAACACCATATATTTT | CASSPLMDSRGNTIYF
TRBJ2-7 | . | TRBV11-2 | few | TGTGCCAGCAGCTTAGTTGAGGGAAGGAACGAGCAGTACTTC | CASSLVEGRNEQYF
TRBJ2-1 | TRBD2 | TRBV7-9 | . | TGTGCCAGCAGCCCACGGACTAGCGGGAGTTCCAATGAGCAGTTCTTC | CASSPRTSGSSNEQFF
TRBJ2-7 | TRBD2 | TRBV13 | . | TGTGCCAGCAGCCCCCGACTAGCGGCCTACGAGCAGTACTTC | CASSPRLAAYEQYF
TRBJ1-2 | TRBD1 | TRBV20-1 | . | TGCAGTCCGGGACAGGGGTATGGCTACACCTTC | CSPGQGYGYTF
TRBJ2-7 | TRBD2 | TRBV11-2 | . | TGTGCCAGCAGCTACCAAGCGGGAGGGGAAGAGCAGTACTTC | CASSYQAGGEEQYF
TRBJ2-1 | . | TRBV7-7 | . | TGTGCCAGCAGCTTAGGGATGGGAGCTGCCAATGAGCAGTTCTTC | CASSLGMGAANEQFF
TRBJ2-1 | . | TRBV21-1 | . | TGTGCCAGCATAACGGGAAATGAGCAGTTCTTC | CASITGNEQFF
TRBJ1-1 | . | TRBV14 | once | TGTGCCAGCAGCCGCTGGGACTCCTACACTGAAGCTTTCTTT | CASSRWDSYTEAFF
TRBJ1-1 | TRBD1 | TRBV11-2 | . | TGTGCCAGCAGATCAGGGGGCTCGGCTTTCTTT | CASRSGGSAFF
TRBJ1-1 | . | TRBV6-5 | . | TGTGCCAGCAGTAGAACAGGGCCCGGTGAAGCTTTCTTT | CASSRTGPGEAFF